This T cell receptor (beta chain) was captured by sequencing in a study of identical twins. TCRdb fed the 5' RACE reads into MiXCR, producing one record per CDR3 protein. The sample lists about 520,000 distinct CDR3 sequences, 22% seen once, with around 0.9% in the top ten. In germline, CDR1 is LNHDA, CDR2 SQIVND (reference sequence). The CDR3 contains 14 residues. Between the trimmed V and J ends, which lost 4 bases and 3 bases, there was a span of 13 bases. In this sample, this clonotype turned up a few times. These data also formed part of another study, on T cells expressing NK-cell markers.

Sequencing was carried out using CD4+ T cells sorted from blood. This receptor was obtained from a woman aged 18-35 years in good health. This chain uses TRBV19 with TRBJ2-7, with no clear D. In nucleotides, the CDR3 is TGTGCCAGTAGTACGTACAGCAAGAACTACGAGCAGTACTTC. It yields the protein CASSTYSKNYEQYF.